The 26 T cell receptor beta chains below all came from one sample that was sequenced in a study of cytomegalovirus exposure and HLA in healthy donors. Researchers ran the PCR with 60 Vbeta and 13 Jbeta primers. Only in-frame clones appear in the TCRdb table, and some are missing; sequencing was by immunoSEQ multiplex PCR. The sample contains around 150,000 clones, roughly three quarters of which appear only once. Sequenced input: PBMCs. Receptors originate from a woman aged 40 to 50 in good health and CMV-seronegative.

The chain has TRBV6-1 and TRBJ1-5, with D possibly matching TRBD1 (5 bases). Trimming pared 4 bases from V and 6 bases from J, leaving 13 bases between. CDR1 is MNHNS and CDR2 is SASEGT in the germline V gene. This CDR3 region has 14 residues. Written as DNA, the CDR3 is TGTGCCAGCAGTGTAGGACACCCCGGTCAGCCCCAGCATTTT. This sequence encodes CASSVGHPGQPQHF.

Only a few counts were recorded for this clone. V is TRBV4-1 and J is TRBJ1-5; a weak D match, TRBD1 (6 bases). Trimming took off 0 bases at V and 4 bases at J, with 10 bases between the two ends. The germline V gene encodes CDR1 MGHRA and CDR2 YSYEKL. This CDR3 contains 15 residues. The CDR3 loop is CASSQDIGGNQPQHF. For the CDR3, the DNA is TGCGCCAGCAGCCAAGATATAGGGGGAAATCAGCCCCAGCATTTT.

This clone was counted between two and nine times. The gene calls are TRBV6-5 and TRBJ2-1; perhaps TRBD1 as D (6 bases). The CDR3 sequence is 11 residues long. Germline assignment: CDR1 MNHEY and CDR2 SVGAGI. V lost 5 bases, J lost 14 bases, and 13 bases lay in between. The CDR3 region has the DNA TGTGCCAGCAGTAAAAACAGGGTTGAGTTCTTC. This sequence encodes CASSKNRVEFF.

This chain connects TRBV2 to TRBJ1-5, with 7 positions matching TRBD1. This CDR3 spans 17 amino acids. After removal of 4 bases from V and 0 bases from J, the junction contained 9 bases not matched to a gene. CDR1 and CDR2 from the germline V gene are SNHLY and FYNNEI. CDR3 region: CASSGQGSGYSNQPQHF. The DNA of the CDR3 is TGTGCCAGCAGTGGACAGGGATCTGGCTATAGCAATCAGCCCCAGCATTTT. The full variable domain, rest sourced from reference TRBV2 and TRBJ1-5, is EPEVTQTPSHQVTQMGQEVILRCVPISNHLYFYWYRQILGQKVEFLVSFYNNEISEKSEIFDDQFSVERPDGSNFTLKIRSTKLEDSAMYFCASSGQGSGYSNQPQHFGDGTRLSIL.

The chain links TRBV18 to TRBJ1-2; 9 nucleotides line up with TRBD1. This CDR3 has 15 residues. Germline V lookup: CDR1 KGHSH, CDR2 LQKENI. Trimming took 3 bases from V and 3 from J; bases not matched to a gene: 5. The CDR3 region is CASSPSGTGHYGYTF. The CDR3 nucleotides are TGTGCCAGCTCACCTTCCGGGACAGGGCACTATGGCTACACCTTC.

This chain connects TRBV28 to TRBJ2-5; 7 nucleotides align to TRBD1. The V segment lost 4 bases and the J segment 5 bases; nucleotides outside the gene matches: 4. This CDR3 region has 13 residues. Germline assignment: CDR1 MDHEN and CDR2 SYDVKM. CDR3 nucleotides: TGTGCCAGCAGTTCCAGGGGGTTGGAGACCCAGTACTTC. Encoded protein: CASSSRGLETQYF. The full variable domain, with the rest looked up from reference TRBV28 and TRBJ2-5, is DVKVTQSSRYLVKRTGEKVFLECVQDMDHENMFWYRQDPGLGLRLIYFSYDVKMKEKGDIPEGYSVSREKKERFSLILESASTNQTSMYLCASSSRGLETQYFGPGTRLLVL.

This clone was recorded only once. The rearrangement uses TRBV28 and TRBJ2-5; TRBD1 matches at 7 bases. V gave up 3 bases and J gave up 1 base; unmatched junction bases: 2. This CDR3 has 14 amino acids. The germline CDR1 and CDR2 sequences are MDHEN and SYDVKM. The CDR3 region has the DNA TGTGCCAGCAGTTTCGGGACAGTCCAAGAGACCCAGTACTTC. Its protein is CASSFGTVQETQYF.

The rearrangement links TRBV9 to TRBJ1-6; the match to TRBD1 covers 7 bases. Germline assignment: CDR1 SGDLS and CDR2 YYNGEE. V lost 5 bases to trimming and J lost 6 bases; unmatched junction nucleotides: 8. This CDR3 spans 15 amino acids. CDR3 nucleotide sequence: TGTGCCAGCAGTTTAGGGACAGCTAGTAATTCACCCCTCCACTTT. Its protein product is CASSLGTASNSPLHF.

V and J are TRBV5-1 and TRBJ2-7, with 10 bases identical to TRBD1. The junction had 9 bases not matched to a gene; V was cut back by 1 base and J by 5 bases. The CDR3 runs 16 residues. Germline CDR1 SGHRS, CDR2 YFSETQ. CDR3 residues: CASSLRGQGSGDEQYF. CDR3 bases: TGCGCCAGCAGCTTGAGGGGACAGGGGTCGGGAGACGAGCAGTACTTC.

In this sample, this clone turned up a few times. This rearrangement joins TRBV28 to TRBJ1-6; 7 nucleotides agree with TRBD1. Trimming cost V 6 bases and J 7 bases; bases outside gene matches: 9. The germline CDR1 and CDR2 sequences are MDHEN and SYDVKM. The CDR3 consists of 15 residues. The CDR3 reads CASRVTGVQNSPLHF. The CDR3 bases are TGTGCCAGCAGGGTCACAGGGGTGCAAAATTCACCCCTCCACTTT.

The chain joins TRBV4-3 to TRBJ2-6; the match to TRBD1 covers 8 bases. The CDR3 is 21 residues long. Germline V gene sequence: CDR1 LGHNA, CDR2 YSLEER. Germline trimming cut 1 base from V and 2 bases from J; bases unmatched to any gene: 16. For the CDR3, the DNA is TGCGCCAGCAGCCAAGGGCCAGGGGGCGACATCGCAACCCCTGGGGCCAACGTCCTGACTTTC. This codes for CASSQGPGGDIATPGANVLTF.

The rearrangement uses TRBV2 and TRBJ2-7, with D tentatively TRBD1 (6 bases). The CDR3 has 14 residues. Germline CDR1 reads SNHLY; CDR2 reads FYNNEI. Trimming left V 3 bases short and J 2 bases short, with 11 bases between. The CDR3 protein is CASSERQGPYEQYF. The CDR3 DNA reads as TGTGCCAGCAGTGAGCGGCAGGGGCCCTACGAGCAGTACTTC.

This clone showed up just a few times. This chain joins TRBV6-5 and TRBJ2-5; tentative D call: TRBD2 (6 bases). The J call may not be correct, given that the DNA end is closer to TRBJ2-7. The germline V gene has CDR1 MNHEY and CDR2 SVGAGI. The CDR3 runs to 14 residues. The CDR3 DNA sequence: TGTGCCAGCAGTTACGGGGCGGCGGGGTACGAGCAGTACTTC. It is translated as CASSYGAAGYEQYF.

The chain is built from TRBV29-1 and TRBJ2-1, with 12 bases identical to TRBD1. V shed 4 bases and J 8 bases; nucleotides not matched to a gene: 6. CDR1 and CDR2 from the germline V gene are SQVTM and ANQGSEA. The CDR3 sequence is 14 residues long. CDR3 loop: CSVGGTGGWYEQFF. CDR3 coding DNA: TGCAGCGTTGGGGGGACAGGGGGCTGGTATGAGCAGTTCTTC.

The chain employs TRBV4-2 and TRBJ1-2; tentatively, D is TRBD1 (6 bases). The germline V and J ends were trimmed by 9 bases and 5 bases, with 22 bases remaining between them. This CDR3 is built from 15 residues. Germline V gene sequence: CDR1 LGHNA, CDR2 YNFKEQ. The CDR3 loop is CASTPRDTRQYGYTF. The CDR3 DNA sequence: TGTGCCAGTACCCCCCGGGACACTCGCCAATATGGCTACACCTTC.

The V and J genes are TRBV13 and TRBJ2-2; a possible D gene is TRBD1 (5 bases). The CDR3 length is 16 residues. Per germline, CDR1 PRHDT and CDR2 FYEKMQ (reference sequence). V lost 5 bases and J 4 bases, leaving 17 bases between the germline ends. In nucleotides, the CDR3 is TGTGCCAGCAGCCGCCGGACCCCTCAGGGCACCGGGGAGCTGTTTTTT. Protein product: CASSRRTPQGTGELFF.

V is TRBV7-9 and J is TRBJ1-4; maybe TRBD1 (5 bases). The CDR3 totals 15 residues. Deletions cut 5 bases from V and 7 bases from J, with 17 bases between. The germline V gene has CDR1 SEHNR and CDR2 FQNEAQ (reference sequence). CDR3 bases: TGTGCCAGCAGCGTGACGGAGGGGATCGGTGAAAAACTGTTTTTT. Encoded protein: CASSVTEGIGEKLFF.

This rearrangement joins TRBV14 to TRBJ2-7; 10 nucleotides agree with TRBD2. Per the germline V gene, CDR1 is SGHDN and CDR2 is FVKESK. V shed 3 bases and J 3 bases; nucleotides not matched to a gene: 8. The CDR3 sequence is 16 residues long. The DNA of the CDR3 is TGTGCCAGCAGCCAGAGGTCGGGACTAGCGATCTACGAGCAGTACTTC. This encodes CASSQRSGLAIYEQYF.

This chain links TRBV6-6 with TRBJ1-6, with 7 positions matching TRBD1. Germline assignment: CDR1 MNHNY and CDR2 SVGAGI (reference sequence). CDR3 length equals 12 residues. Trimming removed 5 bases from V and 18 bases from J; junction bases left unmatched: 10. The CDR3 spells CASSPLTGSGHF. CDR3 DNA: TGTGCCAGCAGTCCCTTGACAGGGTCGGGCCACTTT.

CDR3 DNA sequence: TGTGCCAGCAGTGACCGGGACACCGGGGAGCTGTTTTTT. This gives the protein CASSDRDTGELFF. V is TRBV25-1 and J is TRBJ2-2; D ambiguous. Germline V gives CDR1 MGHDK, CDR2 SYGVNS. This CDR3 region has 13 residues. V was pared by 3 bases and J by 3 bases, with 5 bases between.

The V and J genes are TRBV9 and TRBJ1-2; TRBD1 is a possible D gene (6 bases). The CDR3 consists of 12 residues. Trimming pared 3 bases from V and 7 bases from J, leaving 10 bases between. The germline V gene has CDR1 SGDLS and CDR2 YYNGEE. CDR3 DNA: TGTGCCAGCAGCGGGTACAGGGTTGGCTACACCTTC. Translated, it gives CASSGYRVGYTF.

This clone was detected only a few times. The chain links TRBV30 to TRBJ1-2; TRBD1 matches at 7 bases. Germline loops: CDR1 GTSNPN, CDR2 SVGIG (reference sequence). The CDR3 sequence is 12 residues long. Trimming removed 8 bases from V and 4 bases from J; junction bases left unmatched: 7. The CDR3 DNA is TGTGCCGGGCAGGGGGATGTCTATGGCTACACCTTC. Amino acids: CAGQGDVYGYTF.

The chain links TRBV29-1 to TRBJ1-2; TRBD1 matches at 8 bases. Trimming at V came to 6 bases and at J to 4 bases, leaving 4 bases not matched to a gene. The CDR3 has 12 amino acids. Per the germline V gene, CDR1 is SQVTM and CDR2 is ANQGSEA. CDR3: CSVDREAYGYTF. DNA of the CDR3: TGCAGCGTGGACAGGGAGGCCTATGGCTACACCTTC.

The rearrangement uses TRBV18 and TRBJ2-7; 10 positions agree with TRBD2. The CDR3 spans 14 residues. Germline trimming cut 3 bases from V and 4 bases from J; bases unmatched to any gene: 3. Germline-derived CDR1 and CDR2 are KGHSH and LQKENI. The CDR3 sequence: CASSPSGGLYEQYF. In nucleotides, the CDR3 is TGTGCCAGCTCACCTAGCGGGGGGTTGTACGAGCAGTACTTC. The complete variable domain, with remaining parts taken from reference TRBV18 and TRBJ2-7, reads NAGVMQNPRHLVRRRGQEARLRCSPMKGHSHVYWYRQLPEEGLKFMVYLQKENIIDESGMPKERFSAEFPKEGPSILRIQQVVRGDSAAYFCASSPSGGLYEQYFGPGTRLTVT.

The rearrangement links TRBV19 to TRBJ1-4; 8 bases line up with TRBD1. This CDR3 has 13 amino acids. CDR1 is LNHDA, CDR2 SQIVND, per germline (reference sequence). Unmatched junction bases numbered 5, after V lost 10 bases and J lost 4 bases. CDR3 coding DNA: TGTGCCACCGCAGGGGGCGTTAATGAAAAACTGTTTTTT. Its protein product is CATAGGVNEKLFF.

This clone was seen once. The V call is TRBV6-6, the J call TRBJ2-1, with 7 bases aligning to TRBD2. This CDR3 is built from 15 residues. V lost 6 bases, J lost 2 bases, and 7 bases stayed unmatched. From germline, CDR1 is MNHNY and CDR2 SVGAGI (reference sequence). The CDR3 region has the DNA TGTGCCAGCAGCCCCGGGCGGGGGACCTACAATGAGCAGTTCTTC. This codes for CASSPGRGTYNEQFF.